This T cell receptor beta chain was found in a study of high-grade serous ovarian cancer treatment subgroups. As for the study in general: Mean per sample: around 14,000 reads, some 7,500 unique TCR beta rearrangements.

Measured with immunoSEQ multiplex PCR; TCRdb has only the in-frame clones, and not every one. The data show roughly 8,000 clones, with approximately 72% seen just once and over 4.5% held by the top ten. Tumor samples were obtained before definitive surgery or chemotherapy. With 5 bases removed from V and 2 bases from J, the gap between germline ends came to 15 bases. Germline V gene sequence: CDR1 SGHTA, CDR2 FQGTGA. CDR3 size: 15 residues. V is TRBV7-3 and J is TRBJ2-5; a weak D match, TRBD2 (6 bases). This clonotype originated in a human donor with high-grade serous ovarian cancer. Sequencing was carried out using tumor tissue. The CDR3 spells CASSTSGGEQETQYF. The CDR3 bases are TGTGCCAGCAGCACGAGCGGCGGGGAACAAGAGACCCAGTACTTC.